This TCR beta chain was recovered during a study of OX40 agonist ivuxolimab in advanced cancers. About the full investigation: The costimulatory receptor OX40 (CD134) was targeted by ivuxolimab, a fully human IgG2 agonistic monoclonal antibody. Prior anti-PD-1, anti-PD-L1 or anti-CTLA-4 therapy was permitted, and approximately 41% of dose-escalation patients had received checkpoint inhibitors. Among the 50 to 55 dose-escalation patients, 19 had hepatocellular carcinoma, approximately 15 melanoma, 9 renal cell carcinoma and 9 head and neck cancer. Three dose-escalation patients achieved partial responses, one with hepatocellular carcinoma and two with cutaneous melanoma. In the dose-escalation cohort, 82.7% of patients were male, and the mean age was approximately 55 years, with a range of roughly 23 to 85. The purpose of peripheral TCRbeta sequencing was to test whether ivuxolimab changed TCR sequence diversity and led to clonal T-cell expansion. Intravenous ivuxolimab was administered to patients every 2 weeks at six dose levels: 0.01, 0.1, 0.3, 1.5, 3 and 10 mg/kg. The paper reports the monotherapy dose-escalation portion (N = 52 patients) of the phase I ivuxolimab trial.

Details on this clone: This clone's antigen is unknown. Base qualities are not at hand, and no much larger clone is one base apart.

Genomic DNA was isolated from the sorted cells so that the TCRbeta CDR3 region could be sequenced. The immunoSEQ Assay was used for sequencing of TCRbeta CDR3 regions. TCRdb carries this immuneACCESS record with in-frame sequences only. Its versions omit some clonotypes, under half of them owing to an unresolved V gene in the studies checked, with the rest unexplained. The sample data list 100,000 or so clones, and roughly nine tenths of these were observed just once. The ten largest clones take up roughly 5.5% of the sample. Patients with a history of autoimmune disease or receiving systemic immunosuppression were excluded from the trial. Peripheral blood for TCR sequencing was drawn from every dose cohort at baseline, at cycle 4 day 1 and at cycle 7 day 1. The samples were taken from a phase I, first-in-human, multicenter, open-label dose-escalation trial of ivuxolimab. Adults with locally advanced or metastatic head and neck squamous cell, hepatocellular, melanoma or renal cell carcinoma were enrolled in the trial. Before TCR sequencing, CD4+ T cells and CD8+ T cells were sorted from peripheral blood as separate populations.

CDR1 is given as LNHDA and CDR2 as SQIVND, both from the germline V gene (reference sequence). The CDR3 contains 13 residues, cysteine and phenylalanine counted. Of the read, only the CDR3 DNA is kept; its 39 bases are in frame from base 1. Trimming costs V 4 bases and J 7 bases, and their ends lie 10 bases apart. Beyond this particular receptor, the publication reports: Antigen specificity was not determined for the clonally expanded peripheral T cells. After ivuxolimab, CD8+ T cells had more expanded clones than CD4+ T cells on average. In the 0.1-3.0 mg/kg groups, partial responders were among the patients with the lowest normalized peripheral clonal expansion, particularly in CD8+ T cells. Low levels of normalized T-cell clonal expansion were also seen in some nonresponding patients. At doses from 0.1 to 3.0 mg/kg, clonal expansion was seen in both CD4+ and CD8+ blood T cells between baseline and week 6.

The rearrangement joined TRBV19 to TRBJ2-2; confidence is insufficient to name the D gene. The receptor was derived from an adult with an advanced solid tumor such as melanoma, head and neck, liver or kidney cancer. Sequencing used CD4+ or CD8+ T cells sorted from blood, obtained in a trial of the OX40 agonist ivuxolimab. The DNA sequence is TGTGCCAGTAGTAGCCACATCGGCGGGGAGCTGTTTTTT. This is translated as CASSSHIGGELFF.